This TCR beta chain was documented in a study of blood T cell repertoires in COVID-19. Study-level information: Acute-phase and convalescent COVID-19 samples originated in the United States, Italy and Spain. PBMCs, B-cell-depleted T cells, or T cells provided the cDNA or gDNA that made up the material.

In the original analysis: For nucleated cells, counts were estimated from reference gene primer amplification. Repertoires were generated with immunoSEQ multiplex PCR, while TCRdb's copy carries only in-frame clones and drops some. The V and J calls and clone size are taken from that table; D and trimming were inferred from the DNA. The sample consists of approximately 280,000 clones, 90% of them appearing once. In terms of age and location, participants ranged from roughly 18 to 100 years and lived in roughly 22 US areas. CDR3 length: 15 residues. The V end lost 2 bases, the J end lost 5 bases, and 12 bases lay between the germline ends. Germline V gives CDR1 MNHEY, CDR2 SVGAGI.

The J gene is TRBJ2-2, the V gene TRBV6-5; tentative D call: TRBD1 (5 bases). This TCR was recovered from a woman between 18 and 29 years old with acute COVID-19. Material: PBMCs or T cells enriched from blood (not recorded which). CDR3 DNA sequence: TGTGCCAGCAGTTACGAAAGGGGCAGAACCGGGGAGCTGTTTTTT. Its translation: CASSYERGRTGELFF.